These 8 T cell receptor beta chains originate from one sample sequenced in a study of blood T cells in healthy people across ages. Alongside a J-beta primer mix, a sample-barcoded 5' primer served in a second PCR lasting roughly 7 to 12 cycles. TCRdb used MiXCR to reprocess the 5' RACE reads, holding one entry per CDR3 protein. The top ten hold under 30% of the sample, which has 540,000 or so distinct CDR3 sequences, around half seen once. The sequencing input was blood. The receptors here all came from a man older than 75 in good health.

The chain combines TRBV7-2 with TRBJ2-2; 7 bases fit TRBD1. Germline V gives CDR1 SGHTA, CDR2 FQGNSA. The CDR3 extends over 18 amino acids. The trim removed 5 bases at V and 9 bases at J, leaving 21 bases unmatched. CDR3: CASSISLGQAGTTRELFF. In DNA, the CDR3 is TGTGCCAGCAGCATTTCCCTCGGACAGGCCGGGACGACCAGGGAGCTGTTTTTT.

The chain is built from TRBV7-3 and TRBJ2-2; possibly TRBD1 for D (6 bases). Germline values: CDR1 SGHTA, CDR2 FQGTGA. This CDR3 comprises 15 residues. V lost 2 bases to trimming and J lost 5 bases, with 12 bases between them. CDR3 residues: CASSLSGDRTGELFF. CDR3 DNA sequence: TGTGCCAGCAGCTTATCAGGGGATCGAACCGGGGAGCTGTTTTTT.

This clonotype was observed at least ten times. This sequence joins TRBV6-6 and TRBJ1-2; TRBD1 might be the D (5 bases). Germline V gene sequence: CDR1 MNHNY, CDR2 SVGAGI (reference sequence). V gave up 5 bases and J gave up 4 bases, with 14 bases separating them. CDR3 size: 14 residues. The DNA for the CDR3 is TGTGCCAGCAGTCGGGACTCAGAAAGCTATGGCTACACCTTC. This encodes CASSRDSESYGYTF.

This clonotype was counted between two and nine times. The chain links TRBV20-1 to TRBJ1-2; D unclear. V was shortened by 6 bases and J by 6 bases, with 20 bases between the two germline ends. CDR1 and CDR2 (germline): DFQATT, SNEGSKA (reference sequence). The CDR3 is 14 residues long. CDR3 loop: CSARTPRPVDGYTF. The DNA for the CDR3 is TGCAGTGCCAGGACTCCCCGGCCGGTGGATGGCTACACCTTC.

The rearrangement joins TRBV20-1 to TRBJ1-2; D is ambiguous. V lost 5 bases and J lost 12, with 22 bases in between. The CDR3 totals 13 residues. Per germline, CDR1 DFQATT and CDR2 SNEGSKA (reference sequence). The CDR3: CSAVQDYSLENTF. The DNA of the CDR3 is TGCAGTGCTGTCCAGGATTATAGTTTGGAAAACACCTTC.

This clonotype was counted only a few times. The chain employs TRBV7-9 and TRBJ2-1, with no clear D. This CDR3 comprises 14 residues. Germline V CDR1 and CDR2: SEHNR, FQNEAQ (reference sequence). Trimming took 5 bases from V and 6 from J, leaving 14 bases between them. This CDR3 reads CASSTRHLGNEQFF. The DNA of the CDR3 is TGTGCCAGCAGCACCCGACACTTAGGCAATGAGCAGTTCTTC.

This chain uses TRBV27 with TRBJ1-5; the D gene is possibly TRBD1 (5 bases). Germline V lookup: CDR1 MNHEY, CDR2 SMNVEV (reference sequence). The CDR3 is 18 amino acids. Trimming took 0 bases from V and 5 from J, leaving 20 bases between them. The chain's CDR3 is CASSLSLGQRGLYQPQHF. The CDR3 nucleotides read TGTGCCAGCAGTTTATCGTTAGGCCAACGGGGGTTATATCAGCCCCAGCATTTT.

The chain recombines TRBV7-2 with TRBJ2-1, with 7 bases aligning to TRBD1. Germline V gene data show CDR1 as SGHTA and CDR2 as FQGNSA. The CDR3 runs 15 residues. Trimming removed 5 bases from V and 7 bases from J; junction bases left unmatched: 11. The CDR3 loop is CASSLQQGSRNEQFF. In DNA form, the CDR3 reads TGTGCCAGCAGCCTCCAACAGGGGTCGAGGAATGAGCAGTTCTTC. The full variable domain, its missing parts supplied by reference TRBV7-2 and TRBJ2-1, is GAGVSQSPSNKVTEKGKDVELRCDPISGHTALYWYRQSLGQGLEFLIYFQGNSAPDKSGLPSDRFSAERTGGSVSTLTIQRTQQEDSAVYLCASSLQQGSRNEQFFGPGTRLTVL.